Listed below are T cell receptor beta chains from one sample, sequenced in a study of cytomegalovirus exposure and HLA in healthy donors. This table comes from immunoSEQ multiplex PCR, and its TCRdb copy is limited to in-frame clones, with some not included. The sample carries under 150,000 clones, roughly 84% recorded once. Source material: PBMCs. The receptors shown here come from a man aged 45-60 years in good health and CMV-seronegative. CDR3s include the opening cysteine and the closing phenylalanine or tryptophan.

len	v_gene	j_gene	CDR3aa
17	TRBV30	TRBJ1-5	CAWSKKAGPYSNQPQHF
14	TRBV5-1	TRBJ1-2	CASRQTTGGDGYTF
11	TRBV7-8	TRBJ1-1	CASSLDGFPFF
16	TRBV9	TRBJ2-1	CASSHGLAGVYNEQFF
15	TRBV5-1	TRBJ2-5	CASSLGGHVGETQYF
17	TRBV12-5	TRBJ2-7	CASGLAPGTGIPYEQYF
14	TRBV18	TRBJ2-5	CASSPYRVDETQYF
14	TRBV6-6	TRBJ2-7	CASRLGTEKSEQYF
15	TRBV29-1	TRBJ2-3	CSVEGWRGPTDTQYF
14	TRBV2	TRBJ1-4	CASSGGWENEKLFF
14	TRBV5-4	TRBJ1-2	CASSFRTANYGYTF
11	TRBV29-1	TRBJ1-4	CSGTRNEKLFF
16	TRBV6-4	TRBJ2-3	CASSDSTSGDTDTQYF
13	TRBV19	TRBJ2-7	CASSNTGVYEQYF
13	TRBV19	TRBJ2-5	CASSIDYEETQYF
13	TRBV6-1	TRBJ2-5	CASKRSLGETQYF
15	TRBV6-6	TRBJ1-1	CASSYSGRGYTEAFF
16	TRBV4-1	TRBJ1-6	CASSQDLGRPVSPLHF
13	TRBV15	TRBJ1-1	CATSRRGNTEAFF
13	TRBV11-1	TRBJ2-5	CASSPTGQETQYF
16	TRBV9	TRBJ1-1	CASSVRGVSSPNEAFF
14	TRBV9	TRBJ1-5	CASSSYCTNQPQHF
14	TRBV2	TRBJ1-1	CASSADRVETEAFF
16	TRBV6-1	TRBJ1-5	CASSVLGEETNQPQHF
14	TRBV7-9	TRBJ1-1	CASSLLGRATEAFF
15	TRBV7-6	TRBJ2-1	CASSLAASGGGEQFF
15	TRBV11-2	TRBJ2-7	CASSIITGFAGEQYF
15	TRBV5-6	TRBJ1-2	CASSTPGHGSYGYTF
13	TRBV19	TRBJ2-7	CASSMGQYYEQYF
15	TRBV14	TRBJ2-7	CASSSRQSEVYEQYF
14	TRBV6-5	TRBJ1-2	CASRQGPRNYGYTF
12	TRBV27	TRBJ2-3	CASSLGGDTQYF
16	TRBV7-6	TRBJ1-3	CASSSHNRAGGNTIYF
14	TRBV6-6	TRBJ2-7	CASSRLDSSYEQYF
14	TRBV18	TRBJ1-6	CASSPSGGDTPLHF
13	TRBV6-1	TRBJ1-5	CASSEVELQPQHF
14	TRBV6-6	TRBJ1-5	CASTLQTGHQPQHF
11	TRBV5-4	TRBJ2-7	CASSFRDEQYF
18	TRBV7-3	TRBJ2-5	CASSLRGPLAGRQETQYF
18	TRBV13	TRBJ2-3	CASSPTSGTSQGPDTQYF
15	TRBV7-9	TRBJ2-7	CASSLVASGGDEQYF
14	TRBV27	TRBJ1-1	CASSLVGGYTEAFF
14	TRBV5-1	TRBJ2-1	CASSIGQGVNEQFF
14	TRBV5-4	TRBJ1-5	CASSRDRDNQPQHF
16	TRBV13	TRBJ2-7	CASSLTPGDGSYEQYF
15	TRBV27	TRBJ2-7	CASSSIISAGQEQYF
14	TRBV9	TRBJ2-7	CASSSPSGGYEQYF
14	TRBV7-9	TRBJ1-2	CASSLGTGHYGYTF
14	TRBV7-9	TRBJ2-1	CASSPPEGVNEQFF
15	TRBV4-2	TRBJ1-5	CASSQGGDRDQPQHF
14	TRBV7-2	TRBJ2-1	CASSFYRDPDEQFF
14	TRBV7-9	TRBJ2-3	CASSLNTGADTQYF
15	TRBV7-8	TRBJ1-4	CASSLWGREDEKLFF
17	TRBV29-1	TRBJ2-3	CSVEDRRTAGGTDTQYF
14	TRBV6-5	TRBJ2-3	CASKGRVWEDTQYF
15	TRBV7-2	TRBJ1-1	CASSSQGQVATEAFF
15	TRBV7-3	TRBJ2-2	CASSGAGTSTGELFF
15	TRBV2	TRBJ2-5	CASSGETSGQETQYF
13	TRBV27	TRBJ1-5	CASGQYGNQPQHF